The rows below give T cell receptor beta chains drawn from one sample of a study of CXCR3-negative and CXCR3-positive naive CD8 T cells. TCRdb re-called the 5' RACE reads and gives one entry per CDR3 protein, without DNA. The sample totals 100,000 to 150,000 distinct CDR3 sequences; its top ten clones hold around 0.5%. The source material was naive CXCR3- CD8+ T cells from blood. The receptors originated from a human donor in good health. Some clones in this sample may be carry-over from other donors' samples. Each CDR3 is given with its conserved first and last residue.

TRBJ2-3 | TRBV12-3/TRBV12-4 | CASSLGRMSTDTQYF
TRBJ2-5 | TRBV25-1 | CASSRDRGRETQYF
TRBJ2-1 | TRBV12-3/TRBV12-4 | CASSSGGLYNEQFF
TRBJ2-1 | TRBV28 | CASSSRGSYNEQFF
TRBJ2-1 | TRBV29-1 | CSEKPSGNEQFF
TRBJ2-2 | TRBV7-6 | CASSLYRNVGFTGELFF
TRBJ2-1 | TRBV4-3 | CASSQGGGVYNEQFF
TRBJ2-7 | TRBV20-1 | CSASLMGQDYEQYF
TRBJ1-2 | TRBV15 | CATSRDFKPLEGEDYGYTF
TRBJ2-1 | TRBV7-2 | CASSTRSRLAGGNEQFF
TRBJ2-3 | TRBV3-1 | CASSQDPRAGLNTQYF
TRBJ2-4 | TRBV6-2/TRBV6-3 | CASRGIAKNIQYF
TRBJ2-3 | TRBV11-2 | CASSGGPPNTDTQYF
TRBJ1-1 | TRBV10-1 | CASSESTGETEAFF
TRBJ2-7 | TRBV5-1 | CASSLTRDSLSYEQYF
TRBJ2-1 | TRBV29-1 | CSESRDTKGNEQFF
TRBJ2-3 | TRBV15 | CATSKVDTQYF
TRBJ1-2 | TRBV29-1 | CSVDDQGSGNYGYTF
TRBJ2-5 | TRBV29-1 | CSVEDHRGPETQYF
TRBJ1-5 | TRBV18 | CASSPSATLYQPQHF